The 32 T cell receptor beta chains below were found in one sample sequenced in a study of cytomegalovirus exposure and HLA in healthy donors. PCR employed 60 Vbeta and 13 Jbeta primers. The table came from immunoSEQ multiplex PCR; TCRdb's copy has only in-frame clones and leaves some out. The table for this sample gives around 50,000 clones. The specimen was PBMCs. These receptors came from a male donor in good health and CMV-seronegative.

The chain employs TRBV6-5 and TRBJ2-7; 9 positions match TRBD1. CDR1 and CDR2 (germline): MNHEY, SVGAGI. The V and J ends lost 4 bases and 4 bases, in that order; junction bases with no gene match: 8. This CDR3 has 15 residues. CDR3 bases: TGTGCCAGCAGTTTTCCCGGGACAGGGTTATACGAGCAGTACTTC. Its protein is CASSFPGTGLYEQYF.

The chain joins TRBV7-9 to TRBJ1-1, with TRBD1 as a possible D gene (6 bases). The V gene lost 6 bases and the J gene lost 0 bases, with 23 bases spanning the gap. CDR3 length: 18 amino acids. Looked up from germline, CDR1 is SEHNR and CDR2 is FQNEAQ (reference sequence). The CDR3 DNA reads TGTGCCAGCAGAGGCCGGGACAACGAGGCCCTCATGAACACTGAAGCTTTCTTT. Protein: CASRGRDNEALMNTEAFF.

The chain recombines TRBV25-1 with TRBJ1-2; a weak D match, TRBD1 (5 bases). V shed 6 bases and J shed 4 bases, with 15 bases lying between them. This CDR3 has 14 residues. Germline-derived CDR1 and CDR2 are MGHDK and SYGVNS. CDR3: CASRDSYTSYGYTF. The CDR3 nucleotides are TGTGCCAGCAGAGACAGCTACACAAGCTATGGCTACACCTTC.

This sequence joins TRBV30 and TRBJ1-5; D is unclear. Deletions cut 1 base from V and 7 bases from J, with 8 bases between. The CDR3 length is 12 residues. Per germline, CDR1 GTSNPN and CDR2 SVGIG (reference sequence). CDR3 in amino acids: CAWSGERQPQHF. Here the CDR3 DNA reads TGTGCCTGGAGTGGGGAGCGACAGCCCCAGCATTTT. The full variable domain, with the rest looked up from reference TRBV30 and TRBJ1-5, is SQTIHQWPATLVQPVGSPLSLECTVEGTSNPNLYWYRQAAGRGLQLLFYSVGIGQISSEVPQNLSASRPQDRQFILSSKKLLLSDSGFYLCAWSGERQPQHFGDGTRLSIL.

The rearrangement joins TRBV30 to TRBJ1-2, with 8 bases that match TRBD1. Germline trimming cut 0 bases from V and 6 bases from J; bases unmatched to any gene: 9. The CDR3 length is 15 residues. Germline loops: CDR1 GTSNPN, CDR2 SVGIG (reference sequence). The CDR3 coding sequence is TGTGCCTGGAGTGTAGTGCAGGGGGCCGGGGATGGCTACACCTTC. Its translation is CAWSVVQGAGDGYTF.

The chain uses TRBV5-6 and TRBJ1-2; TRBD1 matches 7 bases. CDR1 is SGHDT, CDR2 YYEEEE, per germline. With V trimmed by 4 bases and J by 4 bases, 4 bases remained unmatched. This CDR3 spans 13 amino acids. The CDR3 sequence is CASSPGTAYGYTF. CDR3 sequence (DNA): TGTGCCAGCAGCCCTGGGACAGCCTATGGCTACACCTTC.

The rearrangement joins TRBV15 to TRBJ2-7; perhaps TRBD1 as D (6 bases). V shed 3 bases and J shed 4 bases, with 19 bases lying between them. Germline lookup yields CDR1 LNHNV and CDR2 YYDKDF (reference sequence). The CDR3 extends over 16 amino acids. CDR3 amino acids: CATSRDAGVVGYEQYF. The CDR3 DNA reads as TGTGCCACCAGCAGGGATGCAGGGGTGGTCGGTTACGAGCAGTACTTC. The full variable domain, in which reference TRBV15 and TRBJ2-7 provide the parts outside the CDR3, is DAMVIQNPRYQVTQFGKPVTLSCSQTLNHNVMYWYQQKSSQAPKLLFHYYDKDFNNEADTPDNFQSRRPNTSFCFLDIRSPGLGDTAMYLCATSRDAGVVGYEQYFGPGTRLTVT.

The rearrangement uses TRBV19 and TRBJ1-1; D unresolved. Germline V CDR1 and CDR2: LNHDA, SQIVND (reference sequence). The V end lost 2 bases, the J end lost 0 bases, and 16 bases lay between the germline ends. This CDR3 contains 17 residues. CDR3 DNA: TGTGCCAGTAGTATATTCTGGGGAGAAGTGGTGAACACTGAAGCTTTCTTT. Translation: CASSIFWGEVVNTEAFF.

This chain links TRBV5-6 with TRBJ1-2, with D maybe TRBD1 (5 bases). Trimming cost V 0 bases and J 6 bases, with 9 bases left between them. The CDR3 is made up of 13 amino acids. Germline V lookup: CDR1 SGHDT, CDR2 YYEEEE. The chain's CDR3 is CASSLAGGDGYTF. CDR3 bases: TGTGCCAGCAGCTTGGCGGGGGGAGATGGCTACACCTTC.

J is TRBJ2-7 and V is TRBV30; 7 positions agree with TRBD1. V was pared by 4 bases and J by 3 bases, with 0 bases of the junction left unmatched. The germline gives CDR1 GTSNPN, CDR2 SVGIG (reference sequence). The CDR3 spans 11 residues. The DNA of the CDR3 is TGTGCCTGGACAGGGGGCTACGAGCAGTACTTC. Translated, it gives CAWTGGYEQYF.

The gene calls are TRBV5-1 and TRBJ1-1; 9 nucleotides align to TRBD1. The CDR3 contains 15 residues. The V and J ends lost 0 bases and 2 bases, in that order; junction bases with no gene match: 2. Looked up from germline, CDR1 is SGHRS and CDR2 is YFSETQ. The CDR3 DNA reads as TGCGCCAGCAGCTTGGTGGGACAGGGAAACACTGAAGCTTTCTTT. Its translation: CASSLVGQGNTEAFF.

The chain carries TRBV29-1 and TRBJ2-7; TRBD1 agrees at 9 bases. Looked up from germline, CDR1 is SQVTM and CDR2 is ANQGSEA. This CDR3 is 13 amino acids long. J lost 3 bases, V lost 6 bases, and 6 bases had no gene match. CDR3 sequence: CSVAGQGIYEQYF. DNA for the CDR3: TGCAGCGTGGCGGGACAGGGAATCTACGAGCAGTACTTC.

CDR3 in DNA: TGTGCCAGCAGCCTCAAGGGCGGGTTGACAGATACGCAGTATTTT. Translated, it gives CASSLKGGLTDTQYF. This sequence joins TRBV9 and TRBJ2-3; D is perhaps TRBD2 (5 bases). The CDR3 sequence is 15 residues long. Looked up from germline, CDR1 is SGDLS and CDR2 is YYNGEE. V was clipped by 4 bases and J by 3 bases, with 15 bases between them. Drawing the rest from reference TRBV9 and TRBJ2-3, the complete variable domain is DSGVTQTPKHLITATGQRVTLRCSPRSGDLSVYWYQQSLDQGLQFLIQYYNGEERAKGNILERFSAQQFPDLHSELNLSSLELGDSALYFCASSLKGGLTDTQYFGPGTRLTVL.

The chain uses TRBV18 and TRBJ1-1; D remains unclear. The length of the CDR3 is 13 residues. Germline assignment: CDR1 KGHSH and CDR2 LQKENI. Trimming shortened V by 2 bases and J by 1 base, and 5 bases separated the two germline ends. As DNA, the CDR3 is TGTGCCAGCTCACCAGAGGGGAACACTGAAGCTTTCTTT. Translated, it gives CASSPEGNTEAFF.

The chain employs TRBV13 and TRBJ2-5; 7 nucleotides align to TRBD1. The trim removed 5 bases at V and 1 base at J, leaving 7 bases unmatched. The CDR3 is made up of 15 amino acids. The germline V gene encodes CDR1 PRHDT and CDR2 FYEKMQ (reference sequence). The CDR3 loop is CASSPRQGFQETQYF. The CDR3 nucleotides read TGTGCCAGCAGCCCTAGACAGGGATTCCAAGAGACCCAGTACTTC.

CDR3: CASRIAGGTYNEQFF. In DNA, the CDR3 is TGTGCCAGCAGAATAGCGGGGGGGACATACAATGAGCAGTTCTTC. The rearrangement joins TRBV6-5 to TRBJ2-1; the match to TRBD2 covers 11 bases. Germline values: CDR1 MNHEY, CDR2 SVGAGI. V lost 6 bases to trimming and J lost 4 bases; unmatched junction nucleotides: 5. The length of the CDR3 is 15 residues.

This chain links TRBV27 with TRBJ2-7; the match to TRBD1 covers 8 bases. The germline V gene has CDR1 MNHEY and CDR2 SMNVEV (reference sequence). Trimming cost V 8 bases and J 4 bases; bases outside gene matches: 4. CDR3 length equals 12 residues. The CDR3 DNA reads as TGTGCCAGCGGGACAGGATCGTACGAGCAGTACTTC. This codes for CASGTGSYEQYF.

The chain carries TRBV6-1 and TRBJ1-1, with TRBD1 matching 9 bases. CDR3 length equals 14 residues. The germline CDR1 and CDR2 sequences are MNHNS and SASEGT. V gave up 7 bases and J gave up 4 bases; unmatched junction bases: 7. The CDR3 DNA reads TGTGCCAGCACATGGACAGGGGTGGGCACTGAAGCTTTCTTT. This sequence encodes CASTWTGVGTEAFF.

V is TRBV6-5 and J is TRBJ1-5, with D uncertain. CDR1 and CDR2 from the germline V gene are MNHEY and SVGAGI. The length of the CDR3 is 13 residues. The V end was cut by 3 bases, the J end by 4 bases, with 7 bases between. CDR3 sequence: CASSYLRNQPQHF. For the CDR3, the DNA is TGTGCCAGCAGTTATTTGAGGAATCAGCCCCAGCATTTT.

This sequence joins TRBV6-5 and TRBJ1-2; D is unclear. This CDR3 contains 13 residues. Germline CDR1 is MNHEY and CDR2 is SVGAGI. Trimming removed 7 bases at V and 0 bases at J, with 9 bases between. The CDR3 sequence: CASKSTANYGYTF. The CDR3 bases are TGTGCCAGCAAATCAACAGCTAACTATGGCTACACCTTC.

This rearrangement joins TRBV29-1 to TRBJ1-3, with D possibly TRBD1 on 5 matching bases. Germline CDR1 is SQVTM and CDR2 is ANQGSEA. The CDR3 covers 17 residues. Trimming left V 6 bases short and J 2 bases short, with 23 bases between. Here the CDR3 DNA reads TGCAGCGTCGTACCGGGGGATAGAGTCGCCGCTGGAAACACCATATATTTT. It specifies CSVVPGDRVAAGNTIYF.

This sequence joins TRBV14 and TRBJ2-3; D might be TRBD2 (5 bases). The germline CDR1 and CDR2 sequences are SGHDN and FVKESK. Trimming stripped 0 bases from V and 5 bases from J, with 18 bases between. The CDR3 runs to 17 residues. CDR3 nucleotides: TGTGCCAGCAGCCAAGAGAAAAAGGGCTCTCGGGGAGATACGCAGTATTTT. It codes for CASSQEKKGSRGDTQYF.

The V gene is TRBV7-9, the J gene TRBJ2-5, with 9 bases that match TRBD1. Germline lookup yields CDR1 SEHNR and CDR2 FQNEAQ (reference sequence). Unmatched junction bases numbered 14, after V lost 1 base and J lost 5 bases. The CDR3 runs to 18 residues. The CDR3 spells CASSLGVGGTGSTETQYF. The DNA of the CDR3 is TGTGCCAGCAGCTTAGGGGTTGGGGGGACAGGGTCTACGGAGACCCAGTACTTC.

V is TRBV18 and J is TRBJ2-1; tentatively, D is TRBD2 (5 bases). The germline V gene encodes CDR1 KGHSH and CDR2 LQKENI. The CDR3 spans 13 residues. Trimming removed 0 bases at V and 9 bases at J, with 9 bases between. CDR3 sequence: CASSPPAGGEQFF. The CDR3 bases are TGTGCCAGCTCACCACCGGCAGGAGGTGAGCAGTTCTTC.

The CDR3 region is CASSIRGPANEKLFF. The CDR3 DNA sequence: TGTGCCAGTAGTATCAGGGGGCCGGCTAATGAAAAACTGTTTTTT. The chain combines TRBV19 with TRBJ1-4; 8 bases map to TRBD1. Germline CDR1 is LNHDA and CDR2 is SQIVND (reference sequence). Germline trimming cut 3 bases from V and 3 bases from J; bases unmatched to any gene: 3. This CDR3 has 15 amino acids.

V is TRBV9 and J is TRBJ1-6; 7 positions agree with TRBD1. Germline V lookup: CDR1 SGDLS, CDR2 YYNGEE. The CDR3 loop spans 14 amino acids. The V and J ends lost 2 bases and 13 bases, in that order; junction bases with no gene match: 9. For the CDR3, the DNA is TGTGCCAGCAGCGTGGGACAGCTCCCACTCCCCCTCCACTTT. Translating gives CASSVGQLPLPLHF.

This chain joins TRBV5-4 and TRBJ1-2, with 8 nucleotides matching TRBD1. The CDR3 consists of 12 residues. Germline trimming cut 4 bases from V and 7 bases from J; bases unmatched to any gene: 3. Germline lookup yields CDR1 SGHNT and CDR2 YYREEE (reference sequence). CDR3 nucleotides: TGTGCCAGCAGCATCGACAGGGGTGGCTACACCTTC. This encodes CASSIDRGGYTF.

The chain links TRBV2 to TRBJ1-6, with 8 bases identical to TRBD1. CDR1 and CDR2 from the germline V gene are SNHLY and FYNNEI. This CDR3 region has 16 residues. The J segment lost 5 bases and the V segment lost 7 bases, leaving 10 bases of the junction unmatched. The CDR3 DNA reads as TGTGCCAGCATGAGAGCGGACAGGGCGGATAATTCACCCCTCCACTTT. Amino acid sequence: CASMRADRADNSPLHF.

The V gene is TRBV7-2, the J gene TRBJ2-3, with D unclear. CDR3 length: 12 amino acids. V was clipped by 5 bases and J by 5 bases, with 8 bases between them. From germline, CDR1 is SGHTA and CDR2 FQGNSA. DNA for the CDR3: TGTGCCAGCAGCACTCTCCGAGATACGCAGTATTTT. It is translated as CASSTLRDTQYF.

The CDR3 spells CASSDSTSGGAEQYF. CDR3 nucleotide sequence: TGTGCCAGCAGTGACTCGACTAGCGGGGGGGCCGAGCAGTACTTC. This chain joins TRBV6-4 and TRBJ2-7; TRBD2 aligns across 14 bases. J was trimmed by 6 bases and V by 0 bases; bases with no gene match: 1. This CDR3 has 15 residues. CDR1 is MRHNA and CDR2 is SNTAGT in the germline V gene.

The rearrangement uses TRBV10-1 and TRBJ2-3; no clear D. This CDR3 is built from 16 residues. V was shortened by 5 bases and J by 2 bases, with 17 bases between the two germline ends. In germline, CDR1 is WNHNN, CDR2 SYGVQD (reference sequence). For the CDR3, the DNA is TGCGCCAGCAGTCCCCCTTGGGCCTTAACCACAGATACGCAGTATTTT. It specifies CASSPPWALTTDTQYF.

This chain's CDR3 is CASSLNQGANEKLFF. Here the CDR3 DNA reads TGTGCCAGCAGCTTGAATCAGGGGGCTAATGAAAAACTGTTTTTT. The chain links TRBV5-4 to TRBJ1-4, with TRBD1 matching over 7 bases. The germline CDR1 and CDR2 sequences are SGHNT and YYREEE (reference sequence). The CDR3 runs to 15 residues. The J segment lost 3 bases and the V segment lost 1 base, leaving 3 bases of the junction unmatched.